One and the same sample provided the 9 T cell receptor beta chains below, sequenced in a study of cytomegalovirus exposure and HLA in healthy donors. The PCR employed 60 Vbeta primers together with 13 Jbeta primers. TCRdb's table, derived via immunoSEQ multiplex PCR, lists solely in-frame clones and lacks some. The repertoire consists of about 140,000 clones, with around 78% occurring once and the leading ten covering 2% to 3%. The sample consisted of PBMCs. The receptors come from a woman aged 18-29 years in good health and CMV-seropositive.

The chain is built from TRBV4-3 and TRBJ2-1; 7 bases align to TRBD1. The CDR3 totals 16 residues. V was pared by 1 base and J by 4 bases, with 7 bases of the junction left unmatched. Germline values: CDR1 LGHNA, CDR2 YSLEER. CDR3 bases: TGCGCCAGCAGCCAAGCCCAAACACAGGGGTACAATGAGCAGTTCTTC. Its protein is CASSQAQTQGYNEQFF.

The chain links TRBV5-6 to TRBJ2-7; TRBD1 might be the D (5 bases). CDR3 length equals 14 residues. Trimming pared 4 bases from V and 3 bases from J, leaving 14 bases between. Germline-derived CDR1 and CDR2 are SGHDT and YYEEEE. The CDR3 region has the DNA TGTGCCAGCAGCCTAGAGGACACTATCTACGAGCAGTACTTC. Encoded protein: CASSLEDTIYEQYF.

Here the CDR3 reads CASSVGGGRETQYF. In DNA, the CDR3 is TGTGCCAGCAGCGTAGGCGGGGGGCGAGAGACCCAGTACTTC. The gene calls are TRBV9 and TRBJ2-5, with 8 nucleotides matching TRBD2. With V trimmed by 0 bases and J by 4 bases, 2 bases remained unmatched. This CDR3 has 14 residues. Germline V gene lookup returns CDR1 SGDLS and CDR2 YYNGEE.

The chain couples TRBV19 to TRBJ1-2; 7 positions agree with TRBD1. This CDR3 contains 15 residues. Germline V gives CDR1 LNHDA, CDR2 SQIVND (reference sequence). Trimming took 9 bases from V and 0 from J; bases not matched to a gene: 10. In DNA, the CDR3 is TGTGCCAGAACAACGACAGGGTGTGCTAACTATGGCTACACCTTC. Translation: CARTTTGCANYGYTF.

This clone showed up just a few times. The chain links TRBV30 to TRBJ1-1; D unclear. CDR1 is GTSNPN, CDR2 SVGIG, per germline (reference sequence). V was cut by 5 bases and J by 3 bases, with 16 bases left in between. CDR3 length: 14 amino acids. CDR3 residues: CAWALLGEYTEAFF. CDR3 nucleotide sequence: TGTGCCTGGGCCCTGCTCGGTGAATACACTGAAGCTTTCTTT.

This clone was detected only once. The gene calls are TRBV7-9 and TRBJ1-3; no clear D. This CDR3 comprises 14 residues. CDR1 is SEHNR, CDR2 FQNEAQ, per germline (reference sequence). Trimming removed 3 bases from V and 5 bases from J, with 11 bases in between. CDR3: CASSLGRSRNTIYF. CDR3 DNA: TGTGCCAGCAGCTTGGGCAGGTCTAGAAACACCATATATTTT.

The CDR3 DNA sequence: TGCAGCGTTGAATTAAGGGACAGGACCTCCTACGAGCAGTACTTC. This encodes CSVELRDRTSYEQYF. The chain is built from TRBV29-1 and TRBJ2-7, with 8 bases that match TRBD1. Germline CDR1 is SQVTM and CDR2 is ANQGSEA. The length of the CDR3 is 15 residues. Trimming cost V 2 bases and J 0 bases; bases outside gene matches: 6.

This sequence joins TRBV5-8 and TRBJ2-5; D remains unclear. The end of the DNA fits TRBJ2-7 better, so the J call may be wrong. The CDR3 contains 16 residues. Germline V gene lookup returns CDR1 SGHTS and CDR2 YDEGEE. The DNA of the CDR3 is TGTGCCAGCAGCGCCCTACATACCTGGCCAAACTACGAGCAGTACTTC. Translating gives CASSALHTWPNYEQYF.

This clone was seen a few times. The gene calls are TRBV7-2 and TRBJ2-5; a weak D match, TRBD2 (6 bases). Germline CDR1 and CDR2: SGHTA and FQGNSA. The CDR3 consists of 15 residues. V was clipped by 5 bases and J by 5 bases, with 18 bases between them. Written as DNA, the CDR3 is TGTGCCAGCAGCGTCGACAGCTACCGGGGGGAGACCCAGTACTTC. Amino acid sequence: CASSVDSYRGETQYF.